The clone carrying this T cell receptor beta chain was detected only a few times. The data derive from a study of blood T cell repertoires in COVID-19. Looking at the study overall: Sample material is recorded as cDNA or gDNA derived from T cells, B-cell-depleted T cells, or PBMCs.

V was pared by 1 base and J by 1 base, with 16 bases between. CDR3 size: 17 residues. Germline assignment: CDR1 MDHEN and CDR2 SYDVKM. Adults between roughly 18 and 90 years of age took part from fewer than 30 US areas. The study counted Cohort 3 donors as recovered given two negative PCRs, clearance, or symptom resolution. Per the original data handling: By means of reference gene primer amplification, nucleated cell counts were estimated. Assay: immunoSEQ multiplex PCR; the TCRdb copy retains only in-frame clones and omits some. The D gene and trimming were derived from the DNA, and the V and J assignments and clone size from that table. The data hold about 260,000 clones, with roughly 86% observed a single time.

The receptor was isolated from a woman aged 45-65 years who had recovered from COVID-19. Sequenced: PBMCs or T cells enriched from blood (not recorded which). J is TRBJ1-2 and V is TRBV28; D gene ambiguous. The chain's CDR3 is CASSLYAGRIYNYGYTF. As DNA, the CDR3 is TGTGCCAGCAGTTTATATGCGGGGAGGATTTATAACTATGGCTACACCTTC.